Below, 29 T cell receptor beta chains from the same sample are listed, as sequenced in a study of blood T cell repertoires in COVID-19. TCRdb's table, derived via immunoSEQ multiplex PCR, lists solely in-frame clones and lacks some. The table has more than 65,000 clones, over 70% seen once. The sequencing input was peripheral blood. Source of these receptors: a man aged 45-65 years with active COVID-19.

The chain is built from TRBV14 and TRBJ2-3; D is perhaps TRBD2 (5 bases). CDR3 length: 14 residues. CDR1 is SGHDN and CDR2 is FVKESK in the germline V gene. V lost 5 bases and J lost 2, with 11 bases in between. The CDR3 DNA sequence: TGTGCCAGCAGCAATGGACTTTACACAGATACGCAGTATTTT. This encodes CASSNGLYTDTQYF. The full variable domain, its missing parts supplied by reference TRBV14 and TRBJ2-3, is EAGVTQFPSHSVIEKGQTVTLRCDPISGHDNLYWYRRVMGKEIKFLLHFVKESKQDESGMPNNRFLAERTGGTYSTLKVQPAELEDSGVYFCASSNGLYTDTQYFGPGTRLTVL.

This chain uses TRBV6-2 or TRBV6-3 with TRBJ1-1, with 8 bases fitting TRBD1. V lost 0 bases and J lost 4; bases outside the gene matches: 10. The germline V gene encodes CDR1 MNHEY and CDR2 SVGEGT. This CDR3 region has 17 residues. CDR3 sequence reads: CASSYSIDRGGSTEAFF. For the CDR3, the DNA is TGTGCCAGCAGTTACTCCATCGACAGGGGAGGATCCACTGAAGCTTTCTTT.

V is TRBV10-3 and J is TRBJ1-6; D ambiguous. This CDR3 has 14 amino acids. Trimming shortened V by 7 bases and J by 5 bases, and 12 bases separated the two germline ends. From germline, CDR1 is ENHRY and CDR2 SYGVKD. CDR3 amino acids: CAIKTESNNSPLHF. CDR3 nucleotides: TGTGCCATCAAAACAGAAAGCAATAATTCACCCCTCCACTTT.

The chain employs TRBV10-3 and TRBJ1-3; tentative D call: TRBD1 (5 bases). CDR3 size: 18 residues. In germline, CDR1 is ENHRY, CDR2 SYGVKD. The V end was cut by 2 bases, the J end by 0 bases, with 17 bases between. CDR3 sequence: CAISERRQLHSSGNTIYF. The CDR3 nucleotides read TGTGCCATCAGTGAGCGACGACAGCTCCACAGCTCTGGAAACACCATATATTTT.

The chain has TRBV27 and TRBJ2-7; TRBD2 aligns across 10 bases. From germline, CDR1 is MNHEY and CDR2 SMNVEV (reference sequence). V was pared by 2 bases and J by 3 bases, with 7 bases of the junction left unmatched. There are 16 residues in the CDR3. CDR3 sequence: CASSLEGTSDFYEQYF. The CDR3 nucleotides read TGTGCCAGCAGTTTAGAAGGGACTAGCGATTTCTACGAGCAGTACTTC.

V is TRBV6-1 and J is TRBJ2-3; 8 bases line up with TRBD1. The junction had 0 bases not matched to a gene; V was cut back by 1 base and J by 6 bases. The germline V gene has CDR1 MNHNS and CDR2 SASEGT. This CDR3 is built from 13 residues. The CDR3 DNA reads TGTGCCAGCAGTGAAGACAGGGGGGATACGCAGTATTTT. Its translation is CASSEDRGDTQYF.

CDR3 region: CSATVNSPLHF. The CDR3 DNA follows: TGCAGTGCGACAGTTAATTCACCCCTCCACTTT. The chain joins TRBV20-1 to TRBJ1-6; D may be TRBD1 (5 bases). The germline V gene has CDR1 DFQATT and CDR2 SNEGSKA (reference sequence). The CDR3 contains 11 residues. The V and J ends lost 6 bases and 6 bases respectively, with 6 bases between them.

This clone was recorded only once. The chain uses TRBV4-3 and TRBJ2-7, with TRBD2 identical over 8 bases. This CDR3 comprises 15 residues. Germline V gives CDR1 LGHNA, CDR2 YSLEER. With V trimmed by 2 bases and J by 3 bases, 6 bases remained unmatched. CDR3 DNA: TGCGCCAGCAGCCAAAATAGCGGGGCCCTCTACGAGCAGTACTTC. It translates to CASSQNSGALYEQYF.

This clone was seen only once. The chain couples TRBV5-4 to TRBJ2-5, with 10 bases fitting TRBD2. With V trimmed by 0 bases and J by 5 bases, 13 bases remained unmatched. The CDR3 spans 18 residues. Germline loops: CDR1 SGHNT, CDR2 YYREEE (reference sequence). CDR3 nucleotides: TGTGCCAGCAGCTTGGAGGGAGCTAGCGGGAGCAGAAGGGAGACCCAGTACTTC. Protein: CASSLEGASGSRRETQYF.

The chain uses TRBV18 and TRBJ1-1, with a weak D call TRBD1 (5 bases). Looked up from germline, CDR1 is KGHSH and CDR2 is LQKENI. There are 14 residues in the CDR3. V was shortened by 0 bases and J by 10 bases, with 15 bases between the two germline ends. The CDR3 reads CASSPPTVPLAAFF. The CDR3 region has the DNA TGTGCCAGCTCACCACCGACAGTACCCCTGGCAGCTTTCTTT.

The chain employs TRBV18 and TRBJ1-6; D is undetermined. The germline V gene has CDR1 KGHSH and CDR2 LQKENI. CDR3 size: 17 residues. Trimming stripped 0 bases from V and 0 bases from J, with 9 bases between. The CDR3 here is CASSPPEVGSYNSPLHF. CDR3 sequence (DNA): TGTGCCAGCTCACCACCCGAGGTCGGCTCCTATAATTCACCCCTCCACTTT.

This clone was found once. The gene calls are TRBV21-1 and TRBJ2-5; the table's D call of TRBD2 was not tested on the DNA. TRBV21-1 is annotated as a pseudogene. There are 19 residues in the CDR3. In nucleotides, the CDR3 is TGTGCCAGCAGCAAAGAATGGGGACTAGCGGCATCTACCCAAGAGACCCAGTACTTC. It yields the protein CASSKEWGLAASTQETQYF.

The rearrangement links TRBV3-1 (or the pseudogene TRBV3-2) to TRBJ2-7; D may be TRBD2 (5 bases). The V end lost 1 base, the J end lost 7 bases, and 11 bases lay between the germline ends. CDR3 length equals 13 residues. CDR1 is LGHDT, CDR2 YNNKEL, per germline (reference sequence). CDR3 DNA sequence: TGTGCCAGCAGCCAAGGGATCACGGGGGAGCAGTACTTC. Translation: CASSQGITGEQYF.

This chain joins TRBV6-5 and TRBJ1-6; D might be TRBD1 (6 bases). The CDR3 consists of 15 residues. V lost 7 bases and J lost 1, with 11 bases in between. CDR1 and CDR2 (germline): MNHEY, SVGAGI. As DNA, the CDR3 is TGTGCCAGCAAGACAGGCCGATCCTATAATTCACCCCTCCACTTT. Protein sequence: CASKTGRSYNSPLHF.

The genes are TRBV30 and TRBJ2-7; 12 bases fit TRBD2. The trim removed 2 bases at V and 3 bases at J, leaving 2 bases unmatched. Germline values: CDR1 GTSNPN, CDR2 SVGIG (reference sequence). The CDR3 sequence is 14 residues long. The chain's CDR3 is CAWSWTSGNYEQYF. The CDR3 bases are TGTGCCTGGAGTTGGACTAGCGGGAACTACGAGCAGTACTTC. Full variable domain (remainder filled in from reference TRBV30 and TRBJ2-7): SQTIHQWPATLVQPVGSPLSLECTVEGTSNPNLYWYRQAAGRGLQLLFYSVGIGQISSEVPQNLSASRPQDRQFILSSKKLLLSDSGFYLCAWSWTSGNYEQYFGPGTRLTVT.

J is TRBJ2-1 and V is TRBV28; 8 bases align to TRBD2. Germline lookup yields CDR1 MDHEN and CDR2 SYDVKM. This CDR3 has 12 residues. V was clipped by 5 bases and J by 10 bases; unmatched bases: 4. The CDR3 region has the DNA TGTGCCAGCAGTCCCGTAGCGGGAGAGCAGTTCTTC. Translated, it gives CASSPVAGEQFF. Filled out from reference TRBV28 and TRBJ2-1, the complete variable domain reads DVKVTQSSRYLVKRTGEKVFLECVQDMDHENMFWYRQDPGLGLRLIYFSYDVKMKEKGDIPEGYSVSREKKERFSLILESASTNQTSMYLCASSPVAGEQFFGPGTRLTVL.

The CDR3 sequence is CASMVRSPLHF. The CDR3 DNA follows: TGTGCCAGCATGGTGAGATCACCCCTCCACTTT. The chain has TRBV2 and TRBJ1-6; D is uncertain. V shed 7 bases and J shed 10 bases, with 8 bases lying between them. CDR1 is SNHLY, CDR2 FYNNEI, per germline. The CDR3 is 11 residues long. Supplemented by reference TRBV2 and TRBJ1-6, the full variable domain reads EPEVTQTPSHQVTQMGQEVILRCVPISNHLYFYWYRQILGQKVEFLVSFYNNEISEKSEIFDDQFSVERPDGSNFTLKIRSTKLEDSAMYFCASMVRSPLHFGNGTRLTVT.

The count of this clone is one. The V and J genes are TRBV4-1 and TRBJ2-5; TRBD2 agrees at 12 bases. CDR1 and CDR2 from the germline V gene are MGHRA and YSYEKL. The CDR3 loop spans 16 amino acids. V gave up 3 bases and J gave up 5 bases; unmatched junction bases: 7. The CDR3 protein is CASSQGTSGGRETQYF. Written as DNA, the CDR3 is TGCGCCAGCAGCCAGGGAACTAGCGGGGGGCGGGAGACCCAGTACTTC.

The chain couples TRBV3-1 (or the pseudogene TRBV3-2) to TRBJ2-7; 9 nucleotides line up with TRBD1. Losses at the gene ends were 3 bases for V and 2 bases for J; bases not matched to a gene: 5. CDR3 size: 15 residues. Looked up from germline, CDR1 is LGHDT and CDR2 is YNNKEL (reference sequence). CDR3 residues: CASSHKRDRAYEQYF. CDR3 DNA sequence: TGTGCCAGCAGCCACAAAAGGGACAGGGCCTACGAGCAGTACTTC.

As DNA, the CDR3 is TGTGCCAGCAGCTTAGCGGTGGGGGCGAAATTTGGCTACACCTTC. The encoded protein is CASSLAVGAKFGYTF. The chain recombines TRBV7-2 with TRBJ1-2; D is perhaps TRBD1 (6 bases). V was clipped by 0 bases and J by 7 bases, with 15 bases between them. CDR3 length: 15 amino acids. Germline V gene sequence: CDR1 SGHTA, CDR2 FQGNSA.

The chain is built from TRBV27 and TRBJ2-2; 9 positions match TRBD2. Trimming cost V 6 bases and J 1 base; bases outside gene matches: 12. The germline V gene has CDR1 MNHEY and CDR2 SMNVEV (reference sequence). The CDR3 contains 18 residues. The CDR3 nucleotides are TGTGCCAGCAGCCTAGACGTACGACTAGCGGAGAACACCGGGGAGCTGTTTTTT. Protein sequence: CASSLDVRLAENTGELFF.

The V gene is TRBV5-1, the J gene TRBJ1-1; TRBD1 agrees at 9 bases. Germline V CDR1 and CDR2: SGHRS, YFSETQ. The J segment lost 3 bases and the V segment lost 10 bases, leaving 19 bases of the junction unmatched. The CDR3 has 17 amino acids. The CDR3: CAGYTGGLTRSDTEAFF. The CDR3 DNA sequence: TGCGCCGGATATACAGGGGGCCTAACCCGGTCGGACACTGAAGCTTTCTTT.

The chain links TRBV2 to TRBJ1-2, with TRBD1 identical over 7 bases. CDR1 and CDR2 from the germline V gene are SNHLY and FYNNEI. The CDR3 is made up of 12 amino acids. Germline trimming cut 5 bases from V and 7 bases from J; bases unmatched to any gene: 4. CDR3 region: CASSLTGSGYTF. DNA of the CDR3: TGTGCCAGCAGTTTGACAGGGTCTGGCTACACCTTC.

The chain employs TRBV18 and TRBJ2-2, with 13 bases lining up with TRBD2. CDR3 size: 16 residues. Trimming took 3 bases from V and 5 from J; bases not matched to a gene: 3. The germline V gene has CDR1 KGHSH and CDR2 LQKENI. The CDR3 region is CASSPGLAGHTGELFF. CDR3 coding DNA: TGTGCCAGCTCACCGGGACTAGCGGGGCATACCGGGGAGCTGTTTTTT.

This chain uses TRBV2 with TRBJ2-5; 11 bases are shared with TRBD2. V lost 2 bases and J lost 5; bases outside the gene matches: 4. This CDR3 is 15 amino acids long. In germline, CDR1 is SNHLY, CDR2 FYNNEI. This chain's CDR3 is CASSEYPSGGETQYF. In nucleotides, the CDR3 is TGTGCCAGCAGTGAATACCCTAGCGGGGGGGAGACCCAGTACTTC.

The chain's CDR3 is CASSYPYLAGLSYEQYF. DNA of the CDR3: TGTGCCAGCAGTTACCCCTACTTAGCGGGGCTCTCCTACGAGCAGTACTTC. The chain links TRBV6-2 or TRBV6-3 to TRBJ2-7; 8 bases align to TRBD2. Unmatched junction bases numbered 9, after V lost 2 bases and J lost 0 bases. This CDR3 is built from 17 residues. From germline, CDR1 is MNHEY and CDR2 SVGEGT.

This sequence joins TRBV18 and TRBJ1-1, with D possibly being TRBD1 (5 bases). Germline values: CDR1 KGHSH, CDR2 LQKENI. The CDR3 contains 12 residues. The germline V and J ends were trimmed by 10 bases and 5 bases, with 14 bases remaining between them. The CDR3 DNA sequence: TGTGCCACCACACTCGGGGGGACTGAAGCTTTCTTT. This encodes CATTLGGTEAFF.

The chain recombines TRBV19 with TRBJ2-7; 7 nucleotides line up with TRBD1. Germline V gives CDR1 LNHDA, CDR2 SQIVND (reference sequence). V lost 5 bases and J lost 2; bases outside the gene matches: 12. This CDR3 region has 16 residues. The CDR3 loop reads CASSPKDRSGTYEQYF. For the CDR3, the DNA is TGTGCCAGTAGTCCGAAGGACAGGTCAGGGACCTACGAGCAGTACTTC.

The rearrangement uses TRBV4-1 and TRBJ2-3; 8 bases fit TRBD2. The CDR3 contains 16 residues. Germline-derived CDR1 and CDR2 are MGHRA and YSYEKL. The V and J ends lost 4 bases and 6 bases, in that order; junction bases with no gene match: 12. CDR3 sequence reads: CASSLISGALGDTQYF. CDR3 coding DNA: TGCGCCAGCAGCCTAATTAGCGGGGCGCTAGGGGATACGCAGTATTTT.